A single T cell receptor (beta chain) is shown here with its context. The data derive from a study of blood T cell repertoires in COVID-19. Clones were read by immunoSEQ multiplex PCR, and TCRdb kept only the in-frame ones, dropping some. The data contain 500,000 or so clones, about nine tenths of them singletons. This CDR3 contains 14 residues. V was shortened by 0 bases and J by 9 bases, with 9 bases between the two germline ends. Germline assignment: CDR1 LNHNV and CDR2 YYDKDF (reference sequence). The V and J genes are TRBV15 and TRBJ1-6; D not resolved. Sequencing was done on a sample of PBMCs or T cells enriched from blood (not recorded which). The clonotype comes from a woman younger than 35 who had recovered from COVID-19. CDR3: CATSRDEYRSPLHF. The CDR3, as DNA: TGTGCCACCAGCAGAGATGAGTATCGTTCACCCCTCCACTTT.